The clone carrying this T cell receptor beta chain was counted at least ten times. Its matching antigen is unknown. This entry comes from a study of OX40 agonist ivuxolimab in advanced cancers. General study points: More expanded clones were seen, on average, in CD8+ T cells than in CD4+.

Repertoires were generated with immunoSEQ multiplex PCR, while TCRdb's copy carries only in-frame clones and drops some. Among 30,000 to 40,000 clones, 65% to 85% were seen once, and the ten largest hold 21%. Trimming stripped 6 bases from V and 2 bases from J, with 7 bases between. The CDR3 is made up of 12 amino acids. CDR1 is SNHLY, CDR2 FYNNEI, per germline. This TCR was recovered from an adult with an advanced solid tumor such as melanoma, head and neck, liver or kidney cancer. The V and J genes are TRBV2 and TRBJ1-2; tentative D call: TRBD1 (6 bases). The input for sequencing was CD4+ or CD8+ T cells sorted from blood, taken in a trial of the OX40 agonist ivuxolimab. The chain's CDR3 is CASRQGNYGYTF. The CDR3 nucleotides are TGTGCCAGCAGACAGGGAAACTATGGCTACACCTTC.